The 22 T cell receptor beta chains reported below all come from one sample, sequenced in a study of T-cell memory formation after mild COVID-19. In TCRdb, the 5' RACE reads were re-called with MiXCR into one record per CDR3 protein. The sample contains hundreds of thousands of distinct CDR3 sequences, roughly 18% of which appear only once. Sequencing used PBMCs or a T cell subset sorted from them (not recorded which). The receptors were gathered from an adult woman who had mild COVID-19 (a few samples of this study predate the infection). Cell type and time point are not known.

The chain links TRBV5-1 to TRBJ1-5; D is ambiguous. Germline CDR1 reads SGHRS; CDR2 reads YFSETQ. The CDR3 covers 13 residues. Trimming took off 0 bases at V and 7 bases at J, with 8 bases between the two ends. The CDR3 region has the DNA TGCGCCAGCAGCTTGGAACTTAACCAGCCCCAGCATTTT. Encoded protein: CASSLELNQPQHF.

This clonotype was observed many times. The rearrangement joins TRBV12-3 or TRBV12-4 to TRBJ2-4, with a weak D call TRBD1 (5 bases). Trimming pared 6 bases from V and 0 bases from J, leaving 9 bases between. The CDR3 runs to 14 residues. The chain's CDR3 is CASRATVAKNIQYF. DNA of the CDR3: TGTGCCAGCAGGGCGACAGTAGCCAAAAACATTCAGTACTTC.

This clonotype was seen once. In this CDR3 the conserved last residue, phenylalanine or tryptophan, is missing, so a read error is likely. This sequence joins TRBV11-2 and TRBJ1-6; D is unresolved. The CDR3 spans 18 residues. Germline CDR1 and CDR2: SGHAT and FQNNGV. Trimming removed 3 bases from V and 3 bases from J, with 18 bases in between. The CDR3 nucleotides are TGTGCCAGCAGCTTCGATCGTGGGGATATCCGCTATAATTCACCCCTCCACTCT. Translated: CASSFDRGDIRYNSPLHS.

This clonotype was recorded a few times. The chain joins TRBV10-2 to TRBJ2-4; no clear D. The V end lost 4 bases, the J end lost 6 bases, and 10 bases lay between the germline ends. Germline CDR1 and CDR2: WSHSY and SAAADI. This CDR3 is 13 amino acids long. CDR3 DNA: TGCGCCAGCAGTGTGGGGTTCGGAAACATTCAGTACTTC. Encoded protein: CASSVGFGNIQYF.

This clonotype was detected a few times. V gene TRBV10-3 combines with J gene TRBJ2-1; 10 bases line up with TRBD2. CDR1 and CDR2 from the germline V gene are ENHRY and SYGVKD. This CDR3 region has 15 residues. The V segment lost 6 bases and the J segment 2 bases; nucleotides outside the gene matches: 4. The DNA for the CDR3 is TGTGCCATCAGCGGACTAGCGGAGACCTACAATGAGCAGTTCTTC. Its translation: CAISGLAETYNEQFF.

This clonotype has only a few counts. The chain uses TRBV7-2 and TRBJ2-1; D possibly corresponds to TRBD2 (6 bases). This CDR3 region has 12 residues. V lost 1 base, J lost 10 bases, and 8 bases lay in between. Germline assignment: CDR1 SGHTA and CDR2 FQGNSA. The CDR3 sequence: CASSLGTIEQFF. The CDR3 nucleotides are TGTGCCAGCAGCTTAGGGACTATAGAGCAGTTCTTC.

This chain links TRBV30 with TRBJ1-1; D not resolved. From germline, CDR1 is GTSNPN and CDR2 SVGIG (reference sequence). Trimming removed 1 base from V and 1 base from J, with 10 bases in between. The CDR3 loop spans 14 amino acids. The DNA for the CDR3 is TGTGCCTGGAGTGAGGCCCGGGGGAACACTGAAGCTTTCTTT. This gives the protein CAWSEARGNTEAFF.

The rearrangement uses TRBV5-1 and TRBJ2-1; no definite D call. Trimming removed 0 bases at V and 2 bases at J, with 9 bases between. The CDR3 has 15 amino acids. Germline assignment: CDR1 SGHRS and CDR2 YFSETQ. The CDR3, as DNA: TGCGCCAGCAGCTTGGATGTGGGGACCTACAATGAGCAGTTCTTC. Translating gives CASSLDVGTYNEQFF.

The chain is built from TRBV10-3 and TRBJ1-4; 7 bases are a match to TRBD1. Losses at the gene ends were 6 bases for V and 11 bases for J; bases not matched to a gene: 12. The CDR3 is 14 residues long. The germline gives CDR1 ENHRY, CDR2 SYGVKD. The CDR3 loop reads CAIRAGTDYGKLFF. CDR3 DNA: TGTGCCATCAGAGCCGGGACAGACTACGGGAAACTGTTTTTT.

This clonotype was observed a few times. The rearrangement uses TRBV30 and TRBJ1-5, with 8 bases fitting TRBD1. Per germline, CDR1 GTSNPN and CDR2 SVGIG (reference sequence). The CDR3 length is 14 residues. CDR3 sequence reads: CVMKDRESNQPQHF. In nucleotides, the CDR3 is TGTGTCATGAAGGACAGGGAAAGCAATCAGCCCCAGCATTTT.

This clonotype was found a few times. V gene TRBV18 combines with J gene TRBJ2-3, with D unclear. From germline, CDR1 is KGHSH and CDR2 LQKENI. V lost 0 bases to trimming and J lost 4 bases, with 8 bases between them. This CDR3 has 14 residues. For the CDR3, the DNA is TGTGCCAGCTCACCACCGGGGATGGCAGATACGCAGTATTTT. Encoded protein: CASSPPGMADTQYF.

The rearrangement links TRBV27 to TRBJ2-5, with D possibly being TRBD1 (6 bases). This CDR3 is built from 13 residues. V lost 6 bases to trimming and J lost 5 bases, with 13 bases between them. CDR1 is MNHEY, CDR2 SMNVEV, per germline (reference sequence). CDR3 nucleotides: TGTGCCAGCAGCCACGTACAGGGCGAGACCCAGTACTTC. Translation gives CASSHVQGETQYF.

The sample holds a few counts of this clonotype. The CDR3 nucleotides are TGTGCCAGCAATCGACAGGGGGGGCGGAATGAGCAGTTCTTC. Translating it yields CASNRQGGRNEQFF. The chain couples TRBV25-1 to TRBJ2-1, with 9 bases that match TRBD1. Trimming removed 7 bases from V and 7 bases from J; junction bases left unmatched: 8. The CDR3 is made up of 14 amino acids. Germline lookup yields CDR1 MGHDK and CDR2 SYGVNS.

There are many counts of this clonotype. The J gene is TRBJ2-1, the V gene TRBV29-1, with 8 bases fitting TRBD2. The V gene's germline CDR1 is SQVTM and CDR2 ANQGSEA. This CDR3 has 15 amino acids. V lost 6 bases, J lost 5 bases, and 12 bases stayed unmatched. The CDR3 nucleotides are TGCAGCGTATCCGGGACTAGATTAGGGGACAATGAGCAGTTCTTC. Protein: CSVSGTRLGDNEQFF.

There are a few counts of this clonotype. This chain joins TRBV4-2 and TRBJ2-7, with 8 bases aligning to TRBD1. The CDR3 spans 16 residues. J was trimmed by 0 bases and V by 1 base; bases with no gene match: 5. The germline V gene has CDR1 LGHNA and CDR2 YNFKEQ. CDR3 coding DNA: TGTGCCAGCAGCCAAGTCGCCGGGACAGGCTCCTACGAGCAGTACTTC. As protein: CASSQVAGTGSYEQYF.

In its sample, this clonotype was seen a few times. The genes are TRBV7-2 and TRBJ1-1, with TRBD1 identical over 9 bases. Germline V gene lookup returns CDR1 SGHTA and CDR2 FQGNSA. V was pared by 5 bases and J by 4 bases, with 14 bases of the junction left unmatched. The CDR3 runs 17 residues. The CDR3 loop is CASSQQGTGRSGTEAFF. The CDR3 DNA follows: TGTGCCAGCAGCCAACAGGGGACAGGGAGGAGTGGCACTGAAGCTTTCTTT. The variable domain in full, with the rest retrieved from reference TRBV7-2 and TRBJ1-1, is GAGVSQSPSNKVTEKGKDVELRCDPISGHTALYWYRQSLGQGLEFLIYFQGNSAPDKSGLPSDRFSAERTGGSVSTLTIQRTQQEDSAVYLCASSQQGTGRSGTEAFFGQGTRLTVV.

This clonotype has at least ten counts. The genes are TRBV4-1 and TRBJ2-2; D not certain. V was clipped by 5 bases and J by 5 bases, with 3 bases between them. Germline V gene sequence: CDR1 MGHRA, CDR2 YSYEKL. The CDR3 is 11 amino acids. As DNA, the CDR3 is TGCGCCAGCAGCTGGACCGGGGAGCTGTTTTTT. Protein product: CASSWTGELFF.

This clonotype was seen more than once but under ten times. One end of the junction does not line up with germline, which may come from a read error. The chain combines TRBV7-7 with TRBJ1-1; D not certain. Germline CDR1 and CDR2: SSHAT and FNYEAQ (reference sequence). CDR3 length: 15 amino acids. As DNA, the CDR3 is TGTGCTAGCAGCTTAGCGCTGGTCTTGAACACTGAAGCTTTCTTT. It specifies CASSLALVLNTEAFF.

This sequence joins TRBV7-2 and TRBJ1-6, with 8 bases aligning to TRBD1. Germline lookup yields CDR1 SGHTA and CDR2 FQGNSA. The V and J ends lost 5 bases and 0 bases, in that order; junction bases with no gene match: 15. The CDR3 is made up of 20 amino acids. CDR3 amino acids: CASSPGLTGALFSYNSPLHF. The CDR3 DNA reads TGTGCCAGCAGCCCAGGCTTGACAGGGGCCCTATTCTCCTATAATTCACCCCTCCACTTT.

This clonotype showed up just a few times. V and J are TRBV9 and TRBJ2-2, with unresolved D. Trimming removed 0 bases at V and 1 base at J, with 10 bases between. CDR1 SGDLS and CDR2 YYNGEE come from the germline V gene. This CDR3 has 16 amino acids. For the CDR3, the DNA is TGTGCCAGCAGCGTAGTCCCCCAGGTGAACACCGGGGAGCTGTTTTTT. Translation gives CASSVVPQVNTGELFF.

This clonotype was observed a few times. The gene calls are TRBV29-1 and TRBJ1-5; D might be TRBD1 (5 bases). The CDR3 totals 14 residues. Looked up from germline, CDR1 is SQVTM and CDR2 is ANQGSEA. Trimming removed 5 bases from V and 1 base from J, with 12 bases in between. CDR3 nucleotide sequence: TGCAGCGTTTCTGCAGGGTTAAGCAATCAGCCCCAGCATTTT. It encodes CSVSAGLSNQPQHF.

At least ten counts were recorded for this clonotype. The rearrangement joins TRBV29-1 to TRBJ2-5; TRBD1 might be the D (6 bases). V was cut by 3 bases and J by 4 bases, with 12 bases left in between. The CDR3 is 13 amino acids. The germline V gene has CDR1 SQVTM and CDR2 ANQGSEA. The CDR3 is CSVERRGGETQYF. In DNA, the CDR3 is TGCAGCGTTGAGCGGCGAGGGGGAGAGACCCAGTACTTC.